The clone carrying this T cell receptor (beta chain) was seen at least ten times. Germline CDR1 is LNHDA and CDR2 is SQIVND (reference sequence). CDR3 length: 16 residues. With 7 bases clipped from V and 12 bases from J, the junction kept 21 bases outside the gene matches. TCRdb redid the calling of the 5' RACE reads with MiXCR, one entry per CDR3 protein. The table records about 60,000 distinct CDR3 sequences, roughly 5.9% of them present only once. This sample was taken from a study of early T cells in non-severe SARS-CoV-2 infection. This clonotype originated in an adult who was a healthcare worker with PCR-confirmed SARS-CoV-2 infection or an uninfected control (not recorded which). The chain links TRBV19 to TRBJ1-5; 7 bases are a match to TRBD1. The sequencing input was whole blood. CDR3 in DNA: TGTGCCAGTACCCCTTCGGACGGTGAGGGGGCAAGTAACCAGCATTTT. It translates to CASTPSDGEGASNQHF.